Below, 31 T cell receptor beta chains from the same sample are listed, as sequenced in a study of cytomegalovirus exposure and HLA in healthy donors. Primers included in the PCR were 60 Vbeta and 13 Jbeta primers. Clones were sequenced by immunoSEQ multiplex PCR, and TCRdb holds only the in-frame ones, with some missing. The sample contains 130,000 to 150,000 clones, roughly 85% of which appear only once. Sequences were obtained from PBMCs. The receptors here all came from a woman aged 25-40 years in good health and CMV-seronegative.

The CDR3 nucleotides are TGTGCCAGCAGCCCGGGACAGGAGGGCGCCGAGCAGTACTTC. Its protein is CASSPGQEGAEQYF. The chain combines TRBV4-2 with TRBJ2-7, with 8 bases aligning to TRBD1. The CDR3 is made up of 14 amino acids. Trimming took 4 bases from V and 6 from J; bases not matched to a gene: 8. Germline loops: CDR1 LGHNA, CDR2 YNFKEQ.

Only a few counts were recorded for this clone. This chain connects TRBV2 to TRBJ1-1; D gene ambiguous. Germline CDR1 is SNHLY and CDR2 is FYNNEI. The CDR3 has 13 amino acids. Trimming cost V 6 bases and J 0 bases, with 8 bases left between them. CDR3 nucleotide sequence: TGTGCCAGCAGGCAGGTAGTGAACACTGAAGCTTTCTTT. It encodes CASRQVVNTEAFF.

The chain uses TRBV15 and TRBJ1-4, with D unresolved. Germline CDR1 and CDR2: LNHNV and YYDKDF (reference sequence). This CDR3 region has 12 residues. Trimming took off 8 bases at V and 6 bases at J, with 10 bases between the two ends. The CDR3 reads CATVGSDEKLFF. The CDR3 nucleotides are TGTGCCACCGTTGGGAGTGATGAAAAACTGTTTTTT.

This clone was seen once. V and J are TRBV6-1 and TRBJ2-3, with 9 bases matching TRBD1. V shed 4 bases and J 6 bases; nucleotides not matched to a gene: 2. CDR3 length: 13 residues. CDR1 and CDR2 from the germline V gene are MNHNS and SASEGT. The CDR3 sequence is CASSVGQGDTQYF. The CDR3 DNA reads as TGTGCCAGCAGTGTCGGACAGGGGGATACGCAGTATTTT.

This sequence joins TRBV5-4 and TRBJ1-5; D is unresolved. Trimming stripped 2 bases from V and 0 bases from J, with 6 bases between. The CDR3 is 14 amino acids. CDR1 and CDR2 (germline): SGHNT, YYREEE (reference sequence). The CDR3 nucleotides are TGTGCCAGCAGCTTTGAGGGTAGCAATCAGCCCCAGCATTTT. It codes for CASSFEGSNQPQHF.

The rearrangement joins TRBV6-1 to TRBJ2-4, with a possible D match to TRBD2 (6 bases). The CDR3 totals 17 residues. Trimming shortened V by 0 bases and J by 7 bases, and 19 bases separated the two germline ends. Germline V lookup: CDR1 MNHNS, CDR2 SASEGT. The CDR3 DNA sequence: TGTGCCAGCAGTGAAGCCTCCTGGGCGGGGATTGAGAACATTCAGTACTTC. The encoded protein is CASSEASWAGIENIQYF.

V is TRBV9 and J is TRBJ2-1; TRBD2 agrees at 15 bases. The CDR3 has 20 residues. V was clipped by 3 bases and J by 0 bases; unmatched bases: 10. Germline values: CDR1 SGDLS, CDR2 YYNGEE. CDR3 protein: CASSAGLAGGRLYSYNEQFF. In DNA, the CDR3 is TGTGCCAGCAGCGCCGGACTAGCGGGGGGGCGTCTCTACTCCTACAATGAGCAGTTCTTC.

The chain uses TRBV6-1 and TRBJ1-1; 8 nucleotides agree with TRBD1. V shed 1 base, J shed 0 bases, and the junction held 13 bases outside the gene matches. Germline V gene data show CDR1 as MNHNS and CDR2 as SASEGT. The CDR3 extends over 19 amino acids. Written as DNA, the CDR3 is TGTGCCAGCAGTGAAGTTCTTCCTTCGACAGGGGCCATGAACACTGAAGCTTTCTTT. This translates into CASSEVLPSTGAMNTEAFF.

This clone appeared a single time. The gene calls are TRBV6-5 and TRBJ2-1; 7 nucleotides align to TRBD1. CDR1 is MNHEY, CDR2 SVGAGI, per germline. The CDR3 covers 15 residues. The V segment lost 10 bases and the J segment 0 bases; nucleotides outside the gene matches: 9. The CDR3 bases are TGTGCCACTAAACGGGGACAGAACTCCTACAATGAGCAGTTCTTC. Translated, it gives CATKRGQNSYNEQFF.

The genes are TRBV7-3 and TRBJ1-4, with D hard to call. Per the germline V gene, CDR1 is SGHTA and CDR2 is FQGTGA. The CDR3 is made up of 15 amino acids. Trimming shortened V by 5 bases and J by 7 bases, and 17 bases separated the two germline ends. DNA of the CDR3: TGTGCCAGCAGCGCTACGCGGCTTCGTAGTGAAAAACTGTTTTTT. It specifies CASSATRLRSEKLFF. The full variable domain, in which reference TRBV7-3 and TRBJ1-4 provide the parts outside the CDR3, is GAGVSQTPSNKVTEKGKYVELRCDPISGHTALYWYRQSLGQGPEFLIYFQGTGAADDSGLPNDRFFAVRPEGSVSTLKIQRTERGDSAVYLCASSATRLRSEKLFFGSGTQLSVL.

The genes are TRBV5-1 and TRBJ1-2; a weak D match, TRBD1 (6 bases). The ends were cut back, 4 bases at V and 2 bases at J, with 15 bases in the middle. The CDR3 is 15 amino acids. CDR1 is SGHRS and CDR2 is YFSETQ in the germline V gene. CDR3 in amino acids: CASSPTGGANYGYTF. CDR3 nucleotides: TGCGCCAGCAGCCCCACGGGGGGGGCAAACTATGGCTACACCTTC.

The V call is TRBV2, the J call TRBJ2-3; 10 bases line up with TRBD2. The J segment lost 2 bases and the V segment lost 6 bases, leaving 5 bases of the junction unmatched. The CDR3 spans 15 residues. From germline, CDR1 is SNHLY and CDR2 FYNNEI. The CDR3 here is CASSALAGTTDTQYF. Here the CDR3 DNA reads TGTGCCAGCAGCGCACTAGCGGGGACCACAGATACGCAGTATTTT.

This clone occurred once. The chain uses TRBV11-3 and TRBJ2-7; TRBD1 matches 10 bases. Per the germline V gene, CDR1 is SGHNT and CDR2 is YENEEA. The V and J ends lost 2 bases and 0 bases, in that order; junction bases with no gene match: 1. This CDR3 contains 15 residues. The DNA of the CDR3 is TGTGCCAGCAGCTTAAGGACAGGGGGCTCCTACGAGCAGTACTTC. It codes for CASSLRTGGSYEQYF.

This chain uses TRBV6-1 with TRBJ1-4; no reliable D call. From germline, CDR1 is MNHNS and CDR2 SASEGT. The CDR3 loop spans 15 amino acids. V was shortened by 4 bases and J by 0 bases, with 9 bases between the two germline ends. This chain's CDR3 is CASSAKSTTNEKLFF. The CDR3 DNA follows: TGTGCCAGCAGTGCAAAATCTACAACTAATGAAAAACTGTTTTTT.

The chain combines TRBV15 with TRBJ1-1; D remains ambiguous. The V and J ends lost 1 base and 1 base respectively, with 7 bases between them. Germline CDR1 LNHNV, CDR2 YYDKDF (reference sequence). The CDR3 extends over 14 amino acids. The chain's CDR3 is CATSRGAPNTEAFF. In DNA, the CDR3 is TGTGCCACCAGCAGAGGGGCACCGAACACTGAAGCTTTCTTT.

The chain joins TRBV6-6 to TRBJ2-5, with 7 nucleotides matching TRBD1. CDR1 and CDR2 (germline): MNHNY, SVGAGI (reference sequence). The CDR3 runs 15 residues. V dropped 2 bases and J dropped 4; count of bases not matched to a gene: 7. CDR3 loop: CASSYPHRTGETQYF. As DNA, the CDR3 is TGTGCCAGCAGTTACCCCCACAGGACAGGAGAGACCCAGTACTTC.

The V and J genes are TRBV29-1 and TRBJ2-3; D may be TRBD1 (5 bases). The germline V gene has CDR1 SQVTM and CDR2 ANQGSEA. The CDR3 contains 12 residues. Trimming left V 1 base short and J 9 bases short, with 11 bases between. The CDR3 DNA reads TGCAGCGTTGAAGTAGGCAGGGCCACGCAGTATTTT. Translated, it gives CSVEVGRATQYF.

V usage is TRBV30 and J usage is TRBJ1-1; possibly TRBD1 for D (5 bases). CDR3 length: 11 residues. Deletions cut 5 bases from V and 5 bases from J, with 9 bases between. CDR1 and CDR2 (germline): GTSNPN, SVGIG (reference sequence). CDR3 DNA sequence: TGTGCCTGGGCCCCAGGGACTGAAGCTTTCTTT. Translating it yields CAWAPGTEAFF.

The chain uses TRBV6-5 and TRBJ1-2; no clear D gene. The germline CDR1 and CDR2 sequences are MNHEY and SVGAGI. The CDR3 loop spans 10 amino acids. V shed 5 bases and J shed 8 bases, with 6 bases lying between them. The CDR3 DNA reads as TGTGCCAGCAGTGTACTAGGCTACACCTTC. This translates into CASSVLGYTF.

The V call is TRBV6-4, the J call TRBJ2-1, with D perhaps TRBD1 (5 bases). From germline, CDR1 is MRHNA and CDR2 SNTAGT. The CDR3 runs 13 residues. V shed 6 bases and J shed 1 base, with 7 bases lying between them. CDR3: CASSSGSYNEQFF. The CDR3 nucleotides read TGTGCCAGCAGCTCAGGGTCCTACAATGAGCAGTTCTTC.

In its sample, this clone was seen once. This chain links TRBV7-2 with TRBJ2-1, with D possibly matching TRBD1 (5 bases). V lost 4 bases to trimming and J lost 9 bases, with 10 bases between them. The CDR3 spans 12 residues. The germline CDR1 and CDR2 sequences are SGHTA and FQGNSA. DNA of the CDR3: TGTGCCAGCAGCTCCCCTAGGGGTGAGCAGTTCTTC. It specifies CASSSPRGEQFF.

This rearrangement joins TRBV7-9 to TRBJ1-2; D might be TRBD1 (6 bases). The CDR3 covers 12 residues. Trimming removed 7 bases at V and 4 bases at J, with 10 bases between. Germline values: CDR1 SEHNR, CDR2 FQNEAQ (reference sequence). For the CDR3, the DNA is TGTGCCAGCAACGGACAGACCTATGGCTACACCTTC. Translating gives CASNGQTYGYTF.

The genes are TRBV6-5 and TRBJ2-5; 8 bases align to TRBD2. The CDR3 totals 14 residues. Germline loops: CDR1 MNHEY, CDR2 SVGAGI. Losses at the gene ends were 7 bases for V and 5 bases for J; bases not matched to a gene: 9. Here the CDR3 reads CASTSGLVSETQYF. The CDR3 DNA reads as TGTGCCAGCACCTCGGGACTAGTGTCGGAGACCCAGTACTTC.

V and J are TRBV5-4 and TRBJ2-7, with 7 bases aligning to TRBD1. CDR1 is SGHNT and CDR2 is YYREEE in the germline V gene (reference sequence). This CDR3 spans 13 amino acids. V was pared by 4 bases and J by 2 bases, with 3 bases of the junction left unmatched. CDR3 bases: TGTGCCAGCAGCCAGGGACAGACCTACGAGCAGTACTTC. Amino acid sequence: CASSQGQTYEQYF.

In this sample, this clone turned up once. J is TRBJ2-7 and V is TRBV14; D remains ambiguous. Germline CDR1 SGHDN, CDR2 FVKESK. V was pared by 5 bases and J by 2 bases, with 10 bases between. This CDR3 has 13 amino acids. The CDR3 coding sequence is TGTGCCAGCAGCGCATTCGGTACCTACGAGCAGTACTTC. The encoded protein is CASSAFGTYEQYF. The variable domain in full, with the rest retrieved from reference TRBV14 and TRBJ2-7, is EAGVTQFPSHSVIEKGQTVTLRCDPISGHDNLYWYRRVMGKEIKFLLHFVKESKQDESGMPNNRFLAERTGGTYSTLKVQPAELEDSGVYFCASSAFGTYEQYFGPGTRLTVT.

The J gene is TRBJ1-1, the V gene TRBV5-1; D might be TRBD1 (6 bases). The V end was cut by 4 bases, the J end by 1 base, with 11 bases between. The CDR3 totals 14 residues. Germline CDR1 reads SGHRS; CDR2 reads YFSETQ. The CDR3 spells CASSPKTGNTEAFF. CDR3 DNA sequence: TGCGCCAGCAGCCCTAAGACAGGGAACACTGAAGCTTTCTTT.

This clone has a handful of counts. This chain links TRBV6-1 with TRBJ2-7; unclear D gene. Trimming shortened V by 1 base and J by 4 bases, and 14 bases separated the two germline ends. Germline V gene lookup returns CDR1 MNHNS and CDR2 SASEGT. The CDR3 sequence is 15 residues long. This CDR3 is CASSEVVRRGYEQYF. Written as DNA, the CDR3 is TGTGCCAGCAGTGAAGTGGTTAGGAGAGGTTACGAGCAGTACTTC.

The chain links TRBV6-6 to TRBJ2-1, with D maybe TRBD1 (6 bases). This CDR3 is 15 amino acids long. CDR1 is MNHNY and CDR2 is SVGAGI in the germline V gene (reference sequence). Trimming removed 6 bases at V and 4 bases at J, with 16 bases between. The CDR3 here is CASRATGTRYNEQFF. CDR3 nucleotides: TGTGCCAGCAGAGCGACTGGGACACGGTACAATGAGCAGTTCTTC.

As DNA, the CDR3 is TGTGCCAGCAGTGGGGGGGTTGAATCCACCAATTCACCCCTCCACTTT. This sequence encodes CASSGGVESTNSPLHF. The chain couples TRBV6-6 to TRBJ1-6, with TRBD1 as a possible D gene (5 bases). Trimming stripped 5 bases from V and 7 bases from J, with 18 bases between. Germline assignment: CDR1 MNHNY and CDR2 SVGAGI (reference sequence). CDR3 length equals 16 residues.

V usage is TRBV10-1 and J usage is TRBJ1-3; tentative D call: TRBD1 (5 bases). This CDR3 region has 16 residues. V lost 6 bases and J 2 bases, leaving 17 bases between the germline ends. CDR1 and CDR2 from the germline V gene are WNHNN and SYGVQD (reference sequence). The CDR3 DNA is TGCGCCAGCAGCGCCGGGGGAGAAGGTACTGGAAACACCATATATTTT. Its translation is CASSAGGEGTGNTIYF.

The chain links TRBV4-1 to TRBJ1-2; possible D gene TRBD1, 5 bases. V gave up 0 bases and J gave up 4 bases, with 12 bases separating them. This CDR3 contains 15 residues. Germline lookup yields CDR1 MGHRA and CDR2 YSYEKL. The CDR3 DNA reads TGCGCCAGCAGCCAAGATCCGGCAAGGGGCTATGGCTACACCTTC. Translating it yields CASSQDPARGYGYTF.